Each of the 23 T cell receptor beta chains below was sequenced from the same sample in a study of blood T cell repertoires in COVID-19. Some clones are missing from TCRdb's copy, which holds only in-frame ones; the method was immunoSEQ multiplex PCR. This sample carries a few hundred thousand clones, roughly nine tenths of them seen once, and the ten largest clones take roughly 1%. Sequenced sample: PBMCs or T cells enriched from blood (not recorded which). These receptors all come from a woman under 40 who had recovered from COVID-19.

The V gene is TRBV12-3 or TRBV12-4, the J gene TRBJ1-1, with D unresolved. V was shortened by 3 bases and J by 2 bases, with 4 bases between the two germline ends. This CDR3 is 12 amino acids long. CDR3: CASSLANTEAFF. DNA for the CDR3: TGTGCCAGCAGTTTGGCCAACACTGAAGCTTTCTTT.

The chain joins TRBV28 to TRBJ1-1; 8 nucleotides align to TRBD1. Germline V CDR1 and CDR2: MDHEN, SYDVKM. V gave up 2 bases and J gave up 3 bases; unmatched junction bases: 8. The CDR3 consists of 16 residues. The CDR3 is CASSLMTGEWYTEAFF. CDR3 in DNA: TGTGCCAGCAGTTTAATGACAGGGGAGTGGTACACTGAAGCTTTCTTT.

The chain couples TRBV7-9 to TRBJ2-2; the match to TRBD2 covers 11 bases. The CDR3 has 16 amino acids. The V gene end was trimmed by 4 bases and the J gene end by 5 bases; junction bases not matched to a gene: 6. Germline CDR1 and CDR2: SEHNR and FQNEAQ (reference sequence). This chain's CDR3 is CASSSTTSGGTGELFF. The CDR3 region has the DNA TGTGCCAGCAGCTCAACAACTAGCGGGGGTACCGGGGAGCTGTTTTTT.

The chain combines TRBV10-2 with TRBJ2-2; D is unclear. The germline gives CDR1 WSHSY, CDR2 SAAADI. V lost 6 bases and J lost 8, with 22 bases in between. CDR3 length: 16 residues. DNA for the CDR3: TGCGCCAGCAGCGATTTGAGGCGGCCCCAGCCTGGGGAGCTGTTTTTT. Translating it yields CASSDLRRPQPGELFF.

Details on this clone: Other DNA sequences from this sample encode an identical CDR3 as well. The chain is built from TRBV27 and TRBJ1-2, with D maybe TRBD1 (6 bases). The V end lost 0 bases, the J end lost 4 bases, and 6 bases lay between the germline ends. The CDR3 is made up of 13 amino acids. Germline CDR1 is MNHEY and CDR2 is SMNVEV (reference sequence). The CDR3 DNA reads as TGTGCCAGCAGTTTATCAGGGGGCTATGGCTACACCTTC. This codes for CASSLSGGYGYTF.

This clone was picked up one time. The CDR3, as DNA: TGTGCCAGCAGCTTATGGAGACAGGGACATAGCAATCAGCCCCAGCATTTT. Protein product: CASSLWRQGHSNQPQHF. V is TRBV7-9 and J is TRBJ1-5; 7 bases agree with TRBD1. Germline assignment: CDR1 SEHNR and CDR2 FQNEAQ (reference sequence). CDR3 length equals 17 residues. J lost 0 bases, V lost 2 bases, and 7 bases had no gene match. Full variable domain (missing parts from reference TRBV7-9 and TRBJ1-5): DTGVSQNPRHKITKRGQNVTFRCDPISEHNRLYWYRQTLGQGPEFLTYFQNEAQLEKSRLLSDRFSAERPKGSFSTLEIQRTEQGDSAMYLCASSLWRQGHSNQPQHFGDGTRLSIL.

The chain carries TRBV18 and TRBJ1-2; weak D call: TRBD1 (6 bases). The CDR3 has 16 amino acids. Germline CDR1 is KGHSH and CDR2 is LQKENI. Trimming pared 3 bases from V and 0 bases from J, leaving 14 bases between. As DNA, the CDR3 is TGTGCCAGCTCACCCTCGACAGGCCAAACTAACTATGGCTACACCTTC. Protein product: CASSPSTGQTNYGYTF.

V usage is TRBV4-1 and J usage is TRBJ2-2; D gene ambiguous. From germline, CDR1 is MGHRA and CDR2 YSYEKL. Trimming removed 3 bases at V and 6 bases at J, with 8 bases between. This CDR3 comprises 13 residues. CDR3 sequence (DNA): TGCGCCAGCAGCCAGCTCCTAGCCGGGGAGCTGTTTTTT. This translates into CASSQLLAGELFF.

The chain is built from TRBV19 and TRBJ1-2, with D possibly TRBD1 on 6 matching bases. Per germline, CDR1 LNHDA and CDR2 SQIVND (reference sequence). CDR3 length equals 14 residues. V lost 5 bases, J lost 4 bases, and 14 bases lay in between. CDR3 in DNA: TGTGCCAGTAGTCCACGGACAGCCAGCTATGGCTACACCTTC. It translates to CASSPRTASYGYTF. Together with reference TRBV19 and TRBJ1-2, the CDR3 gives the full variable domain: DGGITQSPKYLFRKEGQNVTLSCEQNLNHDAMYWYRQDPGQGLRLIYYSQIVNDFQKGDIAEGYSVSREKKESFPLTVTSAQKNPTAFYLCASSPRTASYGYTFGSGTRLTVV.

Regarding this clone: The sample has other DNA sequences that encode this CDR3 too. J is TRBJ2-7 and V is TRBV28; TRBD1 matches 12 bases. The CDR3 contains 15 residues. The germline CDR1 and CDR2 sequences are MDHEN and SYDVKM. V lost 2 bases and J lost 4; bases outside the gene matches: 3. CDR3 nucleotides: TGTGCCAGCAGTTTAGGGGGACAGGGGGCTTACGAGCAGTACTTC. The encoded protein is CASSLGGQGAYEQYF.

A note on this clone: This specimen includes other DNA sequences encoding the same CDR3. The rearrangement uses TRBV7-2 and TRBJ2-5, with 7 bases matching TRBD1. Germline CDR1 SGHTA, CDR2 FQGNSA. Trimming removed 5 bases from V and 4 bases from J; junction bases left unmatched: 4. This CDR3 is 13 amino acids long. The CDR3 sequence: CASSTNRGETQYF. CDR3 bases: TGTGCCAGCAGCACAAACAGGGGAGAGACCCAGTACTTC.

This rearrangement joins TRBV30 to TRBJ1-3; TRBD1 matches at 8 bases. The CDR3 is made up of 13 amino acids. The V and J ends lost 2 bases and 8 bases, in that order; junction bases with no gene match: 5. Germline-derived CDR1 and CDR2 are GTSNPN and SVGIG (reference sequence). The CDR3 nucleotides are TGTGCCTGGAGTCTCCAGGGGGCAGACACCATATATTTT. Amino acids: CAWSLQGADTIYF.

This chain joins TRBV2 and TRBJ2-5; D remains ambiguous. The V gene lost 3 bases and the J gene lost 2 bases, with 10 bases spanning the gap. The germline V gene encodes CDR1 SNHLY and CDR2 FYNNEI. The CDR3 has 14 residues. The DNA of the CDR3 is TGTGCCAGCAGTGACTATGTGACACAAGAGACCCAGTACTTC. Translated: CASSDYVTQETQYF. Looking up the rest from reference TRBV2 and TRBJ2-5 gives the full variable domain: EPEVTQTPSHQVTQMGQEVILRCVPISNHLYFYWYRQILGQKVEFLVSFYNNEISEKSEIFDDQFSVERPDGSNFTLKIRSTKLEDSAMYFCASSDYVTQETQYFGPGTRLLVL.

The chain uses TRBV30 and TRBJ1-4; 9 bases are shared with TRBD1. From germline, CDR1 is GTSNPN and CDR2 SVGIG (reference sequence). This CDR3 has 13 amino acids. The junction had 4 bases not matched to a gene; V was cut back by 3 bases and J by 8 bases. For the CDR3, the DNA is TGTGCCTGGAGAAGAGGACAGGGGGAAAAACTGTTTTTT. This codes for CAWRRGQGEKLFF.

In nucleotides, the CDR3 is TGTGCCAGCTCGCGGCCGGGACAGGGGGCGATCTACACCTTC. Translated, it gives CASSRPGQGAIYTF. V usage is TRBV18 and J usage is TRBJ1-2; 12 bases agree with TRBD1. The V segment lost 6 bases and the J segment 10 bases; nucleotides outside the gene matches: 9. Germline V gives CDR1 KGHSH, CDR2 LQKENI. The CDR3 length is 14 residues.

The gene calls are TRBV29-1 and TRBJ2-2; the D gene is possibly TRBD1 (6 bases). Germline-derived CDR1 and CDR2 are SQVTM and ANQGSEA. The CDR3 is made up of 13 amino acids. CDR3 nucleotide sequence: TGCACCGGCAGGGGATCAGGAACCGGGGAGCTGTTTTTT. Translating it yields CTGRGSGTGELFF.

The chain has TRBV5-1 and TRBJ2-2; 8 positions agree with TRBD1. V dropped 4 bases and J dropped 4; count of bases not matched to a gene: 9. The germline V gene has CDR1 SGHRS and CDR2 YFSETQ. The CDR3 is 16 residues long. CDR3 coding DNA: TGCGCCAGCAGCCGCCACGGACAGGGAGGCACCGGGGAGCTGTTTTTT. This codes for CASSRHGQGGTGELFF.

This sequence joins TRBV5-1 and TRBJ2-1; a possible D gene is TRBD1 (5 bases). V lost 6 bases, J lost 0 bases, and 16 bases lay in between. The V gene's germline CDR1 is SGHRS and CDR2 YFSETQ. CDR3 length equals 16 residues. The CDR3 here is CASKETADYSYNEQFF. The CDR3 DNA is TGCGCCAGCAAAGAGACAGCAGATTACTCCTACAATGAGCAGTTCTTC. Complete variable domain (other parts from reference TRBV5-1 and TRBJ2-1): KAGVTQTPRYLIKTRGQQVTLSCSPISGHRSVSWYQQTPGQGLQFLFEYFSETQRNKGNFPGRFSGRQFSNSRSEMNVSTLELGDSALYLCASKETADYSYNEQFFGPGTRLTVL.

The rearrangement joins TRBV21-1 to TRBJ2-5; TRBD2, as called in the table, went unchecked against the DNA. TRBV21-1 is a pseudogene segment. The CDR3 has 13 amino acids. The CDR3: CASSKWAGETQYF. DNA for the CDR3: TGTGCCAGCAGCAAATGGGCGGGGGAGACCCAGTACTTC.

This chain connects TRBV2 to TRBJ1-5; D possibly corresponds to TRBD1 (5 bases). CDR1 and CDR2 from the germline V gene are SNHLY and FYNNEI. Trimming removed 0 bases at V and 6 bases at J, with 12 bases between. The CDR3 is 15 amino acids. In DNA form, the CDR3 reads TGTGCCAGCAGTGAAGCGTTCGGGGGTATTCAGCCCCAGCATTTT. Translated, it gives CASSEAFGGIQPQHF.

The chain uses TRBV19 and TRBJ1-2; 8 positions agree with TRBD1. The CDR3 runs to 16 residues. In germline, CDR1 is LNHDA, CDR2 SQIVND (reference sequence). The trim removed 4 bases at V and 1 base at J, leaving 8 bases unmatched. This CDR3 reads CASSSRTGKGNYGYTF. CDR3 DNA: TGTGCCAGTAGTAGTCGGACAGGGAAAGGTAACTATGGCTACACCTTC.

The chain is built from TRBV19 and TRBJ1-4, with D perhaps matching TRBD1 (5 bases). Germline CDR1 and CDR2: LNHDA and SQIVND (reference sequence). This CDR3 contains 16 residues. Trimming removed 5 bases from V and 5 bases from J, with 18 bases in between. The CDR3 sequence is CASSHFDSLTNEKLFF. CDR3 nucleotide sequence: TGTGCCAGTAGTCACTTCGACAGTCTAACGAATGAAAAACTGTTTTTT.

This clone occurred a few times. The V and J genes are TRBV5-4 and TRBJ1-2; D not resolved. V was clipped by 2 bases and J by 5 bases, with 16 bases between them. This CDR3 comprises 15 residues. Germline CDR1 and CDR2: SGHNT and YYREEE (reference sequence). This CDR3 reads CASSLPGGRTYGYTF. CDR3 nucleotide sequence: TGTGCCAGCAGCTTACCCGGAGGACGAACTTATGGCTACACCTTC.